This T cell receptor beta chain was sequenced during a study of cytomegalovirus exposure and HLA in healthy donors (dated by TCRdb to 2016 to 2017). For the study in its entirety: An earlier analysis of roughly 570 of the donors reported 250 to 350 Gb of sequence data and 117 million unique TCR beta sequences obtained from roughly 170 million T cells. About 330 gigabases of sequencing data and roughly 80 million unique TCR sequences made up an early release that covered over 550 HLA-typed donors. The genetic ancestry cluster associated with self-reported Caucasian donors included about 84% of the 300 to 450 genotyped donors. The study aimed to test whether cataloging public T cell receptors could reveal signatures of past pathogen exposure. The study used immunosequencing to profile the T cell repertoires of under 700 subjects and linked those repertoires to cytomegalovirus serostatus. A separate validation cohort of about 110 different subjects was used in addition to the roughly 700-subject first cohort. High-throughput TCR immunosequencing, statistical association of individual TCRs with disease status, and machine learning were combined to predict cytomegalovirus infection status. A later analysis re-examined previously published TCR beta repertoires from roughly 650 donors and added high-resolution HLA genotyping to investigate patterns of TCR occurrence. In the later analysis, no new phenotypic data were used to find candidate immune exposures; instead, reliance was placed on TCR beta sequences and their occurrence across donors. An earlier analysis of 587 of the donors applied high-throughput TCR beta sequencing to assess whether each TCR beta V gene segment acted as functional or pseudogenic. Alongside the repertoire data, information on donor age, sex, ethnicity and CMV serostatus was compiled. Genome-wide SNP genotypes for about 65% of the 666 donors were used in a later genetic analysis, which treated that subset as a discovery cohort. Every discovery cohort repertoire had been produced on one sequencing platform. Class I and class II HLA loci were covered by the typing at four-digit resolution. Typing coverage differed by locus: A, B, C, DRB1 and DQB1 were typed in roughly 620-630 donors, DQA1 in roughly 500, DPA1 in some 600, and DPB1 in roughly 450. Several DR-DQ haplotypes were treated as single units for association and clustering because of strong linkage in the cohort. On average, approximately 250,000 unique TCR beta nucleotide sequences were sequenced per donor among a few hundred genotyped donors of the cohort, with around 19% of those sequences being non-productive. Broad study findings and their caveats: When HLA alleles, especially DR and DQ, strongly co-occurred, TCR associations were difficult to assign to individual alleles. The study gave a list of about 150 TCR beta chains associated with cytomegalovirus. Three of the identified cytomegalovirus-associated TCR beta chains were confirmed in vitro to be specific for cytomegalovirus antigens. In a later analysis, the rate of TCR association differed among HLA loci, with DRB1 alleles having the most associated TCRs and HLA-C alleles having the fewest. Most TCR sequences were observed very rarely across donors, whereas some public TCRs were present in many individuals. The authors suggested that the approach could potentially be extended to other disease states and immunological phenotypes. Specific HLA alleles were associated with some 15,000 TCR beta sequences at a false discovery rate of 0.05 in a later analysis. The cohort was sequenced for TCR beta chains only, and without alpha or paired-chain data the features that could be detected were limited. A further reported finding was that TCR beta sequences accurately predicted the HLA-A and HLA-B alleles for most subjects in the first cohort. Because HLA typing was missing for some donors at each locus, association tests included only the typed subset. In a later analysis, HLA-associated TCR beta chains were found to be more clonally expanded and to have lower generation probabilities than equally common non-associated chains. For the cohort, immune exposure information was limited to CMV serostatus. The 87-base-pair reads could not distinguish some IMGT-functional V segments, including TRBV6-2 and TRBV6-3, so those segments were excluded. In a later genetic analysis, a missense DCLRE1C variant was associated with V-gene and J-gene trimming of TCR beta chains, and the association was replicated in an independent cohort. Presence/absence analyses assumed roughly uniform sequencing depth across donors, an assumption that may not hold. Because counts were too low, seventeen rarely observed V segments, including chromosome 9 orphons, were excluded from the earlier analysis of 587 of the donors. The sequencing pipeline was judged likely to have produced a cluster of highly shared sequence variants as a technical artifact. Linkage disequilibrium might explain the correlated functional status among segregating V segments, but an unknown experimental factor could not be excluded. In both the original and validation cohorts, the classifier was reported to diagnose cytomegalovirus status with high specificity and sensitivity. A later analysis found that most CMV-associated TCR beta chains appeared HLA-restricted, with HLA associations seemingly driven largely by CMV exposure. Several of the top co-occurrence clusters appeared to be linked to parvovirus B19, influenza, CMV and Epstein-Barr virus, according to a later analysis. An earlier analysis of around 600 of the donors showed that most TCR beta V segments appeared in productive rearrangements either about 87% or about 30% of the time, which broadly matched IMGT annotations. A later genetic analysis reported fewer N-insertions in productive TCRs among donors in an Asian-associated ancestry cluster than the roughly 720-donor mean.

In total, approximately 700 healthy bone marrow donors made up the cohort. All cohort members were sampled while nominally healthy, although unrecorded immune exposures were likely present. The donor tested CMV seronegative and was one of the 352 seronegative cohort members. A peripheral blood sample was collected from each donor, and TCR beta sequencing was performed on peripheral blood mononuclear cells. The Qiagen DNeasy Blood Extraction Kit was used to extract genomic DNA from the blood cell samples. The library was obtained by the immunoSEQ multiplex PCR assay. For the multiplex PCR, a mixture combining 60 forward primers for TCR Vbeta segments and 13 reverse primers for TCR Jbeta segments was used. The CDR3 region of rearranged TCR beta genes was amplified from genomic DNA with a multiplex PCR assay. On the Illumina HiSeq System, the amplified TCR beta libraries were sequenced as 87-base-pair reads. The authors' analysis ran thus. A later analysis tallied 70 million to 100 million unique TCR beta chains across the 666 repertoires, and about 12 million of those chains were shared by two or more donors. A nearest-neighbor algorithm error-corrected the raw reads and collapsed the reads into unique sequences, merging closely related sequences to remove PCR and sequencing errors. CDR3 sequences were aligned to IMGT reference sequences to assign V, D and J gene segments. For a sequence to be retained, a match of at least six nucleotides to both a V gene segment and a J gene segment was required. Rearrangements were classified as productive when the CDR3 lacked stop codons and remained in frame with V and J, and all other rearrangements were classified as non-productive. Following IMGT convention, CDR3 was defined as the stretch from the second conserved V-encoded cysteine up to the conserved J-encoded phenylalanine. Sequences without an unambiguous match to a single V gene segment were excluded from the earlier analysis of 450 to 650 of the donors. In an earlier analysis of approximately 550 of the donors, V segments were called functional above 56.7% productive rearrangements and were called segregating when the between-donor standard deviation exceeded 5%. A statistical classification framework was built for diagnosing cytomegalovirus status from the catalog of TCR beta chain sequences. A later analysis assigned V and J genes by comparing TCR nucleotide sequences with IMGT/GENE-DB human TR gene sequences. In a later analysis, CDR3 sequences and most-parsimonious VDJ recombination scenarios were assigned using the TCRdist pipeline. In a later analysis, each TCR beta chain was defined by its CDR3 amino acid sequence together with its V-gene family, and reads without a unique V-gene family were excluded. To address suspected cross-contamination and a sequencing artifact, a later analysis removed roughly 640 highly shared, low-generation-probability nucleotide sequences. A later analysis calculated a clonal expansion index for each public chain from normalized within-repertoire ranks of inferred template counts. In a later analysis, generation probabilities were computed with a VDJ recombination model fitted to out-of-frame rearrangements, and the resulting probabilities were checked against IGoR. In a later analysis, hypergeometric tests were used to score TCR-TCR, TCR-HLA and TCR-CMV co-occurrence, with a repertoire-size bias correction applied to TCR pairs. To estimate false discovery rates, a later analysis permuted the HLA or CMV assignments 20 times. A later analysis grouped co-occurring TCRs with DBSCAN, adding TCRdist sequence similarity when clustering within HLA-allele-positive subsets. For co-occurrence clustering, repertoires with fewer than 30,000 or more than 120,000 public chains were excluded, along with 5 or 6 repertoires with anomalous nucleotide sharing. TCRdb mirrors the immuneACCESS table, restricted to in-frame sequences. Some clones are absent from its copies; in checked studies, under half trace to an unresolved V gene, and the reason for the others is unknown. That table supplies the V and J calls and clone size; D and trimming were determined from the DNA. For this sample there are some 120,000 clones; 60% to 85% appear just once. The ten largest make up roughly 2.7% of the sample.

Via the germline V gene, CDR1 is MDHEN and CDR2 SYDVKM. The trim is 5 bases for V and 2 bases for J, with a gap of 21 bases between the germline ends. The cysteine opens and the phenylalanine closes a CDR3 of 17 amino acids. Only the CDR3 region is kept as DNA, spanning 51 bases read in frame from base 1. As regards this clone: The target of this receptor is not known. Base quality data are lacking; no much larger clone is found one base away.

The chain is assembled from TRBV28 and TRBJ1-2, with no reliable assignment of the D segment. Sample: PBMCs. This sequence was found in a female donor in good health and CMV-seronegative. CDR3 region: CASSPQETRELNYGYTF. The base sequence is TGTGCCAGCAGTCCCCAAGAGACACGCGAGCTAAACTATGGCTACACCTTC.